These T cell receptor beta chains were read from a single sample in a study of early T cells in non-severe SARS-CoV-2 infection. Each CDR3 protein gets one entry after TCRdb re-called the 5' RACE reads with MiXCR. This table holds under 85,000 distinct CDR3 sequences, approximately 13% found once. The sample consisted of whole blood. The receptor set was obtained from an adult who was a healthcare worker with PCR-confirmed SARS-CoV-2 infection or an uninfected control (not recorded which). Both conserved end residues are trimmed from each CDR3. The order of the fields is clone size, V gene, J gene, CDR3 protein. Clone size appears in some rows only: once, few, many, or a class for an expanded clone.

>-|TRBV20-1|TRBJ1-5
SAGKGANQPQH
>many|TRBV20-1|TRBJ2-7
SATGTGTYEQY
>few|TRBV2|TRBJ1-2
ASTVEGRGYGYT
>-|TRBV10-1|TRBJ1-2
ASSVGTLQI
>few|TRBV6-7|TRBJ1-2
ASSRMNRGKHRGENYGYT
>-|TRBV19|TRBJ2-5
ASSIRTQSETQY
>-|TRBV7-9|TRBJ2-3
ASSPGIYTQY
>few|TRBV6-5|TRBJ2-3
ASSPLGSSTDTQY
>many|TRBV12-3/TRBV12-4|TRBJ2-1
ASSPPRAGNEQF
>many|TRBV19|TRBJ2-5
ASSMRREGAETQY
>-|TRBV7-9|TRBJ2-1
VSSLEAGEQF
>many|TRBV5-1|TRBJ1-2
ASSTGEITVAYGYT
>many|TRBV4-3|TRBJ1-6
ASRMRTGILYSPLH
>many|TRBV7-9|TRBJ2-1
ASSLGSGGGIRSYNEQF
>-|TRBV29-1|TRBJ2-5
SVDRVETQY
>many|TRBV29-1|TRBJ2-3
SVVRTSTDTQY
>-|TRBV5-1|TRBJ1-1
ASSPGDGYTEAF
>many|TRBV5-8|TRBJ2-7
ASRRASYEQY
>few|TRBV11-2|TRBJ2-5
ASSIGGRAQETQY
>-|TRBV5-5|TRBJ2-3
ASSLTPVADTQY
>few|TRBV29-1|TRBJ2-3
SVHSTSGCMDTQY
>few|TRBV7-2|TRBJ2-3
ASNHLADTDTQY
>many|TRBV9|TRBJ1-3
ASSVSLTGNTIY
>-|TRBV5-1|TRBJ2-7
ASSLGGHPSYEQY
>-|TRBV12-3/TRBV12-4|TRBJ1-1
ASSFRFDTEAF
>many|TRBV2|TRBJ2-2
ASRTDRAGSGELF
>many|TRBV20-1|TRBJ2-1
SARTSGRIEQF
>many|TRBV12-3/TRBV12-4|TRBJ2-1
ASSKTSGSLNEQF
>many|TRBV5-1|TRBJ1-6
ASSLVGEGGSPLH
>many|TRBV5-4|TRBJ2-3
ASSPGGETDTQY
>many|TRBV7-3|TRBJ2-1
ASSLDVSSYNEQF
>few|TRBV7-3|TRBJ1-6
ASSSGFASPLH
>few|TRBV18|TRBJ2-3
ASSPWYPASGSTDTQY
>many|TRBV11-3|TRBJ2-2
ASSFTSGTGELF
>many|TRBV7-9|TRBJ1-4
ASSPTGTANEKLF
>many|TRBV5-4|TRBJ2-5
ASSLGLAGEETQY
>few|TRBV7-9|TRBJ2-3
ASSLVSGVFTDTQY
>-|TRBV5-1|TRBJ1-2
ASSSSGTGVGYT
>-|TRBV6-5|TRBJ2-5
ASSYSTGVGQETQH
>many|TRBV5-4|TRBJ2-7
ASSLDRLDTYEQY
>many|TRBV18|TRBJ1-3
ASSPLSTGVSENTIY
>few|TRBV23-1|TRBJ2-7
ASSHPGGPYEQY
>few|TRBV7-2|TRBJ2-5
ASSHRTDQETQY